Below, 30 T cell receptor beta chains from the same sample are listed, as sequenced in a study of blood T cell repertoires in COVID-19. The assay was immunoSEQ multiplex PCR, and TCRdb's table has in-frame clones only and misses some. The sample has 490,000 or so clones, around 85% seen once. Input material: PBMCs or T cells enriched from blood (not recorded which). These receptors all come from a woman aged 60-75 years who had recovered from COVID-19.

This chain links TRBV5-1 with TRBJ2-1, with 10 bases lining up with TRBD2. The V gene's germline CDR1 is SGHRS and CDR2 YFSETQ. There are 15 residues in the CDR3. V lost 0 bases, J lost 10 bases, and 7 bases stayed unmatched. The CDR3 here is CASSLGLAGAQEQFF. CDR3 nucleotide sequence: TGCGCCAGCAGCTTGGGGCTAGCGGGGGCCCAGGAGCAGTTCTTC.

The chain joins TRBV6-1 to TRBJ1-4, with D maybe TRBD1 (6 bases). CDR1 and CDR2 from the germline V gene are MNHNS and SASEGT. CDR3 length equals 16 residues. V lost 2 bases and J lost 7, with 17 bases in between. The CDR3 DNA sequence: TGTGCCAGCAGTGAAAACAGGGCTATGGTAATTGAAAAACTGTTTTTT. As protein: CASSENRAMVIEKLFF.

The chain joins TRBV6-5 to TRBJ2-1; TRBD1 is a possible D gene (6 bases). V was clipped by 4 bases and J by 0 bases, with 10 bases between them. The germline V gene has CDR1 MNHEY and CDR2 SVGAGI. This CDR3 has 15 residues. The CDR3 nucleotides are TGTGCCAGCAGTTCAGGACAGAGCTCCTACAATGAGCAGTTCTTC. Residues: CASSSGQSSYNEQFF.

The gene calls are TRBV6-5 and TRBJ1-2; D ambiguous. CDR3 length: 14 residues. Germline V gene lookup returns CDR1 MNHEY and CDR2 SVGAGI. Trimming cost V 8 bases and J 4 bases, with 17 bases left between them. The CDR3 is CASGRPQSAYGYTF. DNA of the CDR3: TGTGCCAGCGGCCGACCGCAGAGCGCCTATGGCTACACCTTC.

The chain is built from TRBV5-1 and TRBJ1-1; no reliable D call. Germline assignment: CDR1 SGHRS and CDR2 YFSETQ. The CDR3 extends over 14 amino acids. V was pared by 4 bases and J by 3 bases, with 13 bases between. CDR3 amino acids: CASSPDSADTEAFF. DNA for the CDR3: TGCGCCAGCAGCCCGGACTCCGCGGACACTGAAGCTTTCTTT.

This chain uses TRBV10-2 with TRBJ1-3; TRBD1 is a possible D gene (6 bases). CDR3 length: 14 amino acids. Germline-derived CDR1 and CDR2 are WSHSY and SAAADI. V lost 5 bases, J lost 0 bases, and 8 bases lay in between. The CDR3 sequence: CASSRQDSGNTIYF. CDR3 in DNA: TGCGCCAGCAGTCGACAGGACTCTGGAAACACCATATATTTT.

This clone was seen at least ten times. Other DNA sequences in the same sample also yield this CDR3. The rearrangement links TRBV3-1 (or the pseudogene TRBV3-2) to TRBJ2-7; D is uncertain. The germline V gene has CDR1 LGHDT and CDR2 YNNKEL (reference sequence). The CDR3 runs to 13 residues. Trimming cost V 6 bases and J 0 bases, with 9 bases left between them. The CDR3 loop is CASSRAGSYEQYF. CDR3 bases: TGTGCCAGCAGTCGAGCTGGCTCCTACGAGCAGTACTTC.

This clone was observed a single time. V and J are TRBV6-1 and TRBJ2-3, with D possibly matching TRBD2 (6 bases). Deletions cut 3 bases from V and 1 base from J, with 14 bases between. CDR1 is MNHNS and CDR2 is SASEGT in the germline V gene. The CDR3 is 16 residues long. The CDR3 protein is CASSELTSGRTDTQYF. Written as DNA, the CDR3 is TGTGCCAGCAGTGAGCTGACTAGTGGCCGCACAGATACGCAGTATTTT.

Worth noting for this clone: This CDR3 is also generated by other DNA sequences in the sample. CDR3 sequence reads: CASSLGGDQPQHF. The CDR3 nucleotides read TGTGCCAGCAGCCTCGGGGGGGATCAGCCCCAGCATTTT. V is TRBV5-6 and J is TRBJ1-5; D possibly corresponds to TRBD1 (5 bases). V dropped 4 bases and J dropped 5 bases, with 10 bases sitting between them. Germline V CDR1 and CDR2: SGHDT, YYEEEE. The CDR3 is 13 residues long.

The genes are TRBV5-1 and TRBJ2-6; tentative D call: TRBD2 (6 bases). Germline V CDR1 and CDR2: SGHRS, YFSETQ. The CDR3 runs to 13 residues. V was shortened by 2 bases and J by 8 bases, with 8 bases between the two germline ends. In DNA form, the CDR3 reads TGCGCCAGCAGCTTACGGGGGACCAACGTCCTGACTTTC. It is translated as CASSLRGTNVLTF.

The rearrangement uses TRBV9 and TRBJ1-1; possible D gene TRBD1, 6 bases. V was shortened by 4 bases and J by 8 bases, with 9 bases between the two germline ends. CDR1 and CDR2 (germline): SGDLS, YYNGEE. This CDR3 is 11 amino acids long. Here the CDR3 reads CASSSGQEAFF. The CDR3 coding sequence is TGTGCCAGCAGCTCAGGACAGGAAGCTTTCTTT. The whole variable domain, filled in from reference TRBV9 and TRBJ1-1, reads DSGVTQTPKHLITATGQRVTLRCSPRSGDLSVYWYQQSLDQGLQFLIQYYNGEERAKGNILERFSAQQFPDLHSELNLSSLELGDSALYFCASSSGQEAFFGQGTRLTVV.

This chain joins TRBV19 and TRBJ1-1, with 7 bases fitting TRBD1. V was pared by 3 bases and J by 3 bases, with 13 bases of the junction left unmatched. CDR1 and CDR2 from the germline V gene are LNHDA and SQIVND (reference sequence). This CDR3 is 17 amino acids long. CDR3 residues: CASSIARGLAMYTEAFF. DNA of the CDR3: TGTGCCAGTAGTATCGCTAGGGGGCTTGCGATGTACACTGAAGCTTTCTTT.

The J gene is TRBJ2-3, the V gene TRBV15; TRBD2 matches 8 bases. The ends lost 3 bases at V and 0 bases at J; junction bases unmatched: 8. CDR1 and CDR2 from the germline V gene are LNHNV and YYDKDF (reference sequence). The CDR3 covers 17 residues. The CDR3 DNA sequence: TGTGCCACCAGCAGTCGAGTAGCGGGACCTAGCACAGATACGCAGTATTTT. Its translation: CATSSRVAGPSTDTQYF.

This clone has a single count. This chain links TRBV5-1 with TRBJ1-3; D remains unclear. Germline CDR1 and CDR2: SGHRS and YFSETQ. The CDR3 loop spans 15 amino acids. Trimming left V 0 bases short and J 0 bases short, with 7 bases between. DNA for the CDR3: TGCGCCAGCAGCTTGGGGGAGGTCTCTGGAAACACCATATATTTT. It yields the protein CASSLGEVSGNTIYF.

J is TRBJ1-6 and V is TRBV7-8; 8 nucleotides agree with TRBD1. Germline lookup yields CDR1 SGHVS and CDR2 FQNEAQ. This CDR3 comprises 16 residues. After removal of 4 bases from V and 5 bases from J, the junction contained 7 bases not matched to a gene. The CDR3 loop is CASSSMGQANNSPLHF. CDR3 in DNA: TGTGCCAGCAGCTCGATGGGACAGGCTAATAATTCACCCCTCCACTTT.

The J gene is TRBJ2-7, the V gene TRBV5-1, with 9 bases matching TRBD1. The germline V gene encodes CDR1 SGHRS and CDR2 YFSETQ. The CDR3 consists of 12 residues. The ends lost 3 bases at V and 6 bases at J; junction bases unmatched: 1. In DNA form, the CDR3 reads TGCGCCAGCAGCTCGGACAGGGGCGAGCAGTACGTC. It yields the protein CASSSDRGEQYV.

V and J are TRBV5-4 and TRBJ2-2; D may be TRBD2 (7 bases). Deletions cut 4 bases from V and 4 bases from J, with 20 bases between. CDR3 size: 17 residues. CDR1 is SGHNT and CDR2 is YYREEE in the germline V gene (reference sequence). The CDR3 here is CASSLTWGGAGTGELFF. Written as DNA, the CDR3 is TGTGCCAGCAGCCTCACTTGGGGGGGCGCTGGCACCGGGGAGCTGTTTTTT.

CDR3 sequence reads: CASSPRGGQGYEQYF. The CDR3 nucleotides are TGTGCCAGCAGCCCCCGAGGGGGACAGGGCTACGAGCAGTACTTC. The chain employs TRBV3-1 (or the pseudogene TRBV3-2) and TRBJ2-7; TRBD1 agrees at 9 bases. This CDR3 region has 15 residues. V dropped 4 bases and J dropped 3; count of bases not matched to a gene: 7. In germline, CDR1 is LGHDT, CDR2 YNNKEL (reference sequence).

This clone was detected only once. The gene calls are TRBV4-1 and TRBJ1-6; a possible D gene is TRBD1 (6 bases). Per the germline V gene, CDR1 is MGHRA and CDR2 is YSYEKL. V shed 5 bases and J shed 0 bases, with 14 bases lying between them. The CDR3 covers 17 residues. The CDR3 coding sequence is TGCGCCAGCAGCTTACAGGGCTATAGCTCCTATAATTCACCCCTCCACTTT. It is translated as CASSLQGYSSYNSPLHF.

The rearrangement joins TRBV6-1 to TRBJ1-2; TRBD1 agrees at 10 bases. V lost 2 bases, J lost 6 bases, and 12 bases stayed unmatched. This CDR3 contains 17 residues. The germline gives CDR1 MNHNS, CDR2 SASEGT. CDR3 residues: CASSEFGTGVPKHGYTF. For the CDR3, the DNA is TGTGCCAGCAGTGAATTTGGGACAGGGGTTCCGAAACATGGCTACACCTTC.

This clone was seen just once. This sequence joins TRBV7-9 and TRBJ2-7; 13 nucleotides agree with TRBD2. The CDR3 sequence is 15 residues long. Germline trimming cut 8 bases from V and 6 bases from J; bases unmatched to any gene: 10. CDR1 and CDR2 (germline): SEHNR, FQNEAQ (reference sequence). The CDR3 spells CASHTTSGGASEQYF. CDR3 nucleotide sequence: TGTGCCAGCCACACCACTAGCGGGGGGGCCTCCGAGCAGTACTTC.

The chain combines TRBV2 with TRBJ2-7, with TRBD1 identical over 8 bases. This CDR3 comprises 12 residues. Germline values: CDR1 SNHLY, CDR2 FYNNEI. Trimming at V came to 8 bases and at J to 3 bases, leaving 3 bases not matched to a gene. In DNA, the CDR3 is TGTGCCAGCTTACAGGGGGTCTACGAGCAGTACTTC. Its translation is CASLQGVYEQYF.

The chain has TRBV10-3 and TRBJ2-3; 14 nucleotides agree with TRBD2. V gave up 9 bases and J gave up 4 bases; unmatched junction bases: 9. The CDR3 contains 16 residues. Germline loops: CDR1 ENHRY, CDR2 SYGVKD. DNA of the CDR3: TGTGCCATATCGACTAGCGGGGGGGCCCCCCCAGATACGCAGTATTTT. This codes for CAISTSGGAPPDTQYF.

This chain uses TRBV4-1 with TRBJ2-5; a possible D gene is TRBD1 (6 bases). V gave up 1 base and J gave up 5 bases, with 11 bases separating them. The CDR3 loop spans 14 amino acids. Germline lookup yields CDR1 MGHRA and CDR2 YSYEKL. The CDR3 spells CASSQGGGRETQYF. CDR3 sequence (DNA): TGCGCCAGCAGCCAAGGTGGGGGCCGGGAGACCCAGTACTTC.

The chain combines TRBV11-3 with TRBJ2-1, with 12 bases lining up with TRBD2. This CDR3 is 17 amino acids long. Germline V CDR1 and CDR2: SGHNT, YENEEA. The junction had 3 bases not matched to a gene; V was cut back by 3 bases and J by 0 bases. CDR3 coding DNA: TGTGCCAGCAGCTTCCTAGCGGGGGGGAGCTCCTACAATGAGCAGTTCTTC. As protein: CASSFLAGGSSYNEQFF.

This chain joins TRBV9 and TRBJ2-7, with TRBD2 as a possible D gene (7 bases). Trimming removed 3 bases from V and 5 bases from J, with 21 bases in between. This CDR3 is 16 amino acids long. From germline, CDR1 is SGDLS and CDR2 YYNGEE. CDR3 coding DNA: TGTGCCAGCAGCGCTACCATGTGGGGGGGCAGGGACGAGCAGTACTTC. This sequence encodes CASSATMWGGRDEQYF.

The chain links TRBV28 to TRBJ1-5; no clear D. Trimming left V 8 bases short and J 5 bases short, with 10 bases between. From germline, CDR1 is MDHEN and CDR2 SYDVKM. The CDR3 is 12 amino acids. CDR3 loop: CASARTYQPQHF. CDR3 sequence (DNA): TGTGCCAGCGCGAGAACCTATCAGCCCCAGCATTTT.

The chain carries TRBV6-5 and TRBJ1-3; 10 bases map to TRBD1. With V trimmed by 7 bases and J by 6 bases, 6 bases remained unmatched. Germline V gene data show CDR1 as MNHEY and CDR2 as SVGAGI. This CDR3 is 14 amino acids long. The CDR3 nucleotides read TGTGCCAGCACTAAGACAGGGGGCCAAAACACCATATATTTT. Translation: CASTKTGGQNTIYF.

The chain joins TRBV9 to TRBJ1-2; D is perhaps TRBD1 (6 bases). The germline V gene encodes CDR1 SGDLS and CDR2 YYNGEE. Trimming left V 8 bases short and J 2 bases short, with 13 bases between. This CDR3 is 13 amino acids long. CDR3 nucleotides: TGTGCCAGTCGGCGGGGGCCGAACTATGGCTACACCTTC. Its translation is CASRRGPNYGYTF.

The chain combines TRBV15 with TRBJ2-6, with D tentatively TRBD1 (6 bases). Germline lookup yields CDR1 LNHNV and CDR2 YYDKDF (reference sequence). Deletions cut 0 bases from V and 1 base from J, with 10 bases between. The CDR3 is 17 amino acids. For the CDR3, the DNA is TGTGCCACCAGCAGAGAACAGGGAGCTTCTGGGGCCAACGTCCTGACTTTC. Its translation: CATSREQGASGANVLTF.